This is a list of T cell receptor beta chains from one sample in a study of T cell changes during pregnancy in multiple sclerosis. Produced via immunoSEQ multiplex PCR; TCRdb's table is partial and in-frame only. The repertoire holds about 85,000 clones, with about 89% as singletons. The sequencing used peripheral blood, collected in the first trimester of pregnancy. The receptor set was obtained from a female donor with multiple sclerosis, enrolled in a pregnancy study. Both conserved end residues are part of each CDR3. A D gene is named only where the DNA matches it firmly. Only some rows state a clone size, as once, few, many or a class for expanded clones.

>TRBJ2-7|TRBD2|-|TRBV7-8
CASSLALAASYEQYF
TGTGCCAGCAGCTTAGCGCTAGCGGCCTCCTACGAGCAGTACTTC
>TRBJ2-7|TRBD1|-|TRBV4-1
CASSQLGQGYEQYF
TGCGCCAGCAGCCAATTGGGACAGGGCTACGAGCAGTACTTC
>TRBJ2-3|-|once|TRBV11-3
CASRQRDRLTDTQYF
TGTGCCAGCAGACAGCGGGACAGGCTCACAGATACGCAGTATTTT
>TRBJ2-7|TRBD2|-|TRBV11-2
CASSLAFVTSGSGSYEQYF
TGTGCCAGCAGCTTAGCATTCGTGACTAGCGGGAGTGGGTCCTACGAGCAGTACTTC
>TRBJ2-7|TRBD1|once|TRBV11-3
CASSLSRGQSGEQYF
TGTGCCAGCAGCTTATCAAGGGGGCAGAGCGGCGAGCAGTACTTC
>TRBJ2-6|TRBD2|-|TRBV19
CASSIDNSVRGLAGSSGANVLTF
TGTGCCAGTAGTATAGATAACTCCGTCCGGGGACTAGCGGGGAGCTCTGGGGCCAACGTCCTGACTTTC
>TRBJ1-2|-|-|TRBV5-1
CASSLTQEKQYGYTF
TGCGCCAGCAGCTTGACACAGGAAAAACAATATGGCTACACCTTC
>TRBJ2-3|-|-|TRBV9
CASSAAVTYTDTQYF
TGTGCCAGCAGCGCCGCGGTTACCTACACAGATACGCAGTATTTT
>TRBJ1-1|TRBD1|-|TRBV2
CASIVQGFDTEAFF
TGTGCCAGCATAGTACAGGGGTTTGACACTGAAGCTTTCTTT
>TRBJ1-5|-|once|TRBV6-1
CASRVVHYQPQHF
TGTGCCAGCAGGGTAGTCCATTATCAGCCCCAGCATTTT
>TRBJ2-1|TRBD2|many|TRBV6-1
CASSEAAGGHNEQFF
TGTGCCAGCAGTGAAGCTGCGGGGGGGCACAATGAGCAGTTCTTC
>TRBJ2-2|TRBD2|few|TRBV7-3
CASSLEGLAGGRTGELFF
TGTGCCAGCAGCTTAGAAGGCCTAGCGGGAGGTCGCACCGGGGAGCTGTTTTTT
>TRBJ2-5|-|-|TRBV21-1
CASSRTSGGHKRVIDRETQYF
TGTGCCAGCAGCCGGACTAGCGGGGGACACAAAAGAGTTATCGATAGAGAGACCCAGTACTTC
>TRBJ2-7|-|-|TRBV6-5
CASSPPGAYEQYF
TGTGCCAGCAGCCCCCCGGGGGCCTACGAGCAGTACTTC
>TRBJ2-2|TRBD2|-|TRBV7-8
CASSPPGLAGGRTGELFF
TGTGCCAGCAGCCCCCCGGGACTAGCGGGAGGGCGCACCGGGGAGCTGTTTTTT
>TRBJ2-7|-|-|TRBV19
CASSVDEGDFSEQYF
TGTGCCAGTAGTGTGGACGAGGGGGATTTCAGCGAGCAGTACTTC
>TRBJ2-7|-|once|TRBV5-7
CASSLKGGGPKHRYF
TGTGCCAGCAGCTTGAAGGGGGGGGGTCCTAAGCACAGGTACTTC
>TRBJ1-5|-|-|TRBV15
CATSRGRGNQPQHF
TGTGCCACCAGCAGAGGCAGGGGCAATCAGCCCCAGCATTTT
>TRBJ1-2|-|once|TRBV6-4
CASSDSLGVGGSGYTF
TGTGCCAGCAGTGACTCCTTGGGAGTCGGAGGCTCTGGCTACACCTTC
>TRBJ1-2|TRBD1|-|TRBV27
CASSPWTGRGYGYTF
TGTGCCAGCAGTCCATGGACAGGGCGAGGCTATGGCTACACCTTC
>TRBJ2-3|-|-|TRBV11-3
CASSLDLADTQYF
TGTGCCAGCAGCTTGGATCTAGCAGATACGCAGTATTTT
>TRBJ2-7|TRBD1|-|TRBV7-2
CASSSDRVEQYF
TGTGCCAGCAGCTCGGACAGGGTCGAGCAGTACTTC
>TRBJ2-1|TRBD2|once|TRBV9
CASSHTTSGSTDEQFF
TGTGCCAGCAGCCACACCACTAGCGGGAGTACGGATGAGCAGTTCTTC
>TRBJ2-7|-|-|TRBV9
CASSASWGRSYEQYF
TGTGCCAGCAGCGCCAGCTGGGGGCGATCCTACGAGCAGTACTTC
>TRBJ1-3|-|-|TRBV5-1
CASSQSGGAGGNTIYF
TGCGCCAGCAGCCAGAGTGGGGGGGCTGGAGGAAACACCATATATTTT
>TRBJ2-1|TRBD2|-|TRBV6-6
CASRPTSGGSYNEQFF
TGTGCCAGCAGGCCGACTAGCGGGGGCTCCTACAATGAGCAGTTCTTC
>TRBJ2-7|-|-|TRBV15
CATSRSSAATSYEQYF
TGTGCCACCAGCAGATCCTCAGCCGCGACTTCCTACGAGCAGTACTTC
>TRBJ2-7|-|-|TRBV19
CASTKGMGPYEQYF
TGTGCCAGTACGAAGGGGATGGGCCCCTACGAGCAGTACTTC
>TRBJ1-2|-|many|TRBV6-8
CASSLGKTDYGYTF
TGTGCCAGCAGTCTTGGCAAGACAGACTATGGCTACACCTTC
>TRBJ2-1|-|-|TRBV27
CASSFPDSFDEQFF
TGTGCCAGCAGTTTTCCGGACAGTTTCGATGAGCAGTTCTTC
>TRBJ1-1|-|-|TRBV5-1
CASSGLTTSGTEAFF
TGCGCCAGCAGCGGACTGACTACAAGCGGCACTGAAGCTTTCTTT
>TRBJ2-1|TRBD1|-|TRBV2
CASSGEGGQNNEQFF
TGTGCCAGCAGTGGAGAAGGGGGACAGAACAATGAGCAGTTCTTC
>TRBJ2-7|TRBD2|-|TRBV10-3
CAISEATSLLFEQYF
TGTGCCATCAGTGAAGCGACTAGCCTTCTTTTCGAGCAGTACTTC
>TRBJ2-2|TRBD2|-|TRBV7-9
CASSPGLAGVTNTGELFF
TGTGCCAGCAGCCCCGGACTAGCGGGAGTAACGAACACCGGGGAGCTGTTTTTT
>TRBJ2-5|TRBD2|once|TRBV11-3
CASSSAGLAGGREETQYF
TGTGCCAGCAGCTCGGCGGGACTAGCGGGAGGGAGGGAAGAGACCCAGTACTTC
>TRBJ1-6|-|-|TRBV30
CAWSTKQTASSYNSPLHF
TGTGCCTGGAGTACGAAACAGACAGCGAGCTCCTATAATTCACCCCTCCACTTT
>TRBJ2-5|-|-|TRBV28
CASSLAAPMGTQYF
TGTGCCAGCAGTTTAGCGGCCCCGATGGGGACCCAGTACTTC
>TRBJ1-2|-|-|TRBV7-2
CASSLPTGYYGYTF
TGTGCCAGCAGCCTTCCGACAGGATACTATGGCTACACCTTC
>TRBJ1-1|-|once|TRBV5-1
CASSSRTANTEAFF
TGCGCCAGCAGCTCCCGGACAGCGAACACTGAAGCTTTCTTT
>TRBJ1-3|-|-|TRBV28
CASSRGTLSGNTIYF
TGTGCCAGCAGTCGTGGGACACTCTCTGGAAACACCATATATTTT
>TRBJ1-4|-|-|TRBV28
CASSLFVRGGGPEVEKLFF
TGTGCCAGCAGTTTATTTGTTCGGGGTGGAGGGCCGGAGGTAGAAAAACTGTTTTTT
>TRBJ2-5|-|once|TRBV5-1
CASSLSRGFLETQYF
TGCGCCAGCAGCTTGTCCAGGGGTTTTTTAGAGACCCAGTACTTC
>TRBJ2-3|-|-|TRBV7-8
CASRGRTDTQYF
TGTGCCAGCAGGGGGCGCACAGATACGCAGTATTTT
>TRBJ2-1|TRBD2|-|TRBV4-2
CASSQRTSRVSYNEQFF
TGTGCCAGCAGCCAGAGGACTAGCCGTGTATCTTACAATGAGCAGTTCTTC
>TRBJ1-4|-|-|TRBV5-6
CASSLLRANEKLFF
TGTGCCAGCAGCTTGCTGAGGGCTAATGAAAAACTGTTTTTT
>TRBJ2-7|TRBD1|-|TRBV9
CASSGRLTGGDHEQYF
TGTGCCAGCAGCGGTCGCCTGACAGGGGGAGACCACGAGCAGTACTTC
>TRBJ2-1|-|-|TRBV18
CASSLPGEDEQFF
TGTGCCAGCTCCCTACCGGGGGAGGATGAGCAGTTCTTC
>TRBJ1-5|TRBD1|-|TRBV6-5
CASSSDRASQPQHF
TGTGCCAGCAGTTCCGACAGGGCGTCTCAGCCCCAGCATTTT
>TRBJ2-7|-|-|TRBV7-9
CASKPAEGGAGEQYF
TGTGCCAGCAAACCTGCGGAGGGGGGGGCGGGCGAGCAGTACTTC
>TRBJ1-2|TRBD1|once|TRBV2
CASRGQDANYGYTF
TGTGCCAGCAGGGGACAGGACGCAAACTATGGCTACACCTTC
>TRBJ2-1|-|-|TRBV30
CAWGGLPGRRNEQFF
TGTGCCTGGGGGGGGTTACCGGGGAGGAGGAATGAGCAGTTCTTC